Shown below are 13 T cell receptor beta chains from a single sample sequenced in a study of T cell responses to AZD1222 COVID-19 vaccine. Method: immunoSEQ multiplex PCR; TCRdb's copy keeps in-frame clones and lacks some. The sample lists 200,000 or so clones; 90% to 95% were seen once. The sample here was peripheral blood, taken on day 0 of AZD1222 vaccination. The source is an adult in good health.

CDR3 in DNA: TGTGCCAGCAGTGATAGAGGGGACAGGGTGGGCGGCTACACCTTC. Its protein is CASSDRGDRVGGYTF. J is TRBJ1-2 and V is TRBV7-9; 9 bases fit TRBD1. Trimming removed 6 bases from V and 8 bases from J; junction bases left unmatched: 13. The CDR3 sequence is 15 residues long. Germline V gene data show CDR1 as SEHNR and CDR2 as FQNEAQ (reference sequence).

The rearrangement joins TRBV15 to TRBJ2-3; D not certain. Looked up from germline, CDR1 is LNHNV and CDR2 is YYDKDF (reference sequence). This CDR3 contains 13 residues. The germline V and J ends were trimmed by 5 bases and 1 base, with 7 bases remaining between them. The CDR3 loop is CATSWMGTDTQYF. In nucleotides, the CDR3 is TGTGCCACCAGCTGGATGGGCACAGATACGCAGTATTTT. The complete variable domain, with remaining parts taken from reference TRBV15 and TRBJ2-3, reads DAMVIQNPRYQVTQFGKPVTLSCSQTLNHNVMYWYQQKSSQAPKLLFHYYDKDFNNEADTPDNFQSRRPNTSFCFLDIRSPGLGDTAMYLCATSWMGTDTQYFGPGTRLTVL.

V and J are TRBV15 and TRBJ2-1; D is perhaps TRBD1 or TRBD2 (6 bases each). The germline V gene has CDR1 LNHNV and CDR2 YYDKDF (reference sequence). Trimming cost V 5 bases and J 1 base, with 9 bases left between them. This CDR3 region has 14 residues. CDR3: CATSGGRSYNEQFF. The CDR3 bases are TGTGCCACCAGCGGGGGGCGTTCCTACAATGAGCAGTTCTTC. The whole variable domain, remainder taken from reference TRBV15 and TRBJ2-1, is DAMVIQNPRYQVTQFGKPVTLSCSQTLNHNVMYWYQQKSSQAPKLLFHYYDKDFNNEADTPDNFQSRRPNTSFCFLDIRSPGLGDTAMYLCATSGGRSYNEQFFGPGTRLTVL.

The chain uses TRBV19 and TRBJ2-7, with 9 nucleotides matching TRBD1. The CDR3 consists of 15 residues. Germline V lookup: CDR1 LNHDA, CDR2 SQIVND (reference sequence). The J segment lost 5 bases and the V segment lost 6 bases, leaving 11 bases of the junction unmatched. This chain's CDR3 is CASSRSGTGNHEQYF. The CDR3 nucleotides are TGTGCCAGTAGCCGTAGTGGGACAGGGAATCACGAGCAGTACTTC.

The chain couples TRBV30 to TRBJ2-2, with D hard to call. Trimming took off 1 base at V and 1 base at J, with 10 bases between the two ends. Germline CDR1 and CDR2: GTSNPN and SVGIG (reference sequence). CDR3 length: 15 residues. The CDR3 DNA follows: TGTGCCTGGAGTGGTCGACGGAGGAACACCGGGGAGCTGTTTTTT. It yields the protein CAWSGRRRNTGELFF.

This sequence joins TRBV28 and TRBJ2-7, with 8 bases matching TRBD2. The V and J ends lost 5 bases and 4 bases, in that order; junction bases with no gene match: 13. Looked up from germline, CDR1 is MDHEN and CDR2 is SYDVKM. The CDR3 runs 16 residues. The CDR3 spells CASSLPFGTSLYEQYF. The CDR3 DNA reads TGTGCCAGCAGTCTACCTTTCGGGACTAGTCTATACGAGCAGTACTTC.

This chain links TRBV3-1 (or the pseudogene TRBV3-2) with TRBJ1-4; D not certain. The CDR3 spans 12 residues. Germline V gene lookup returns CDR1 LGHDT and CDR2 YNNKEL (reference sequence). With 0 bases removed from V and 8 bases from J, the gap between germline ends came to 4 bases. Written as DNA, the CDR3 is TGTGCCAGCAGCCAAGACTGGGAAAAACTGTTTTTT. It is translated as CASSQDWEKLFF.

In this sample, this clone turned up once. This rearrangement joins TRBV14 to TRBJ1-2, with 9 positions matching TRBD1. The ends lost 1 base at V and 7 bases at J; junction bases unmatched: 4. Looked up from germline, CDR1 is SGHDN and CDR2 is FVKESK. There are 14 residues in the CDR3. The CDR3 region is CASSQVGQGLGYTF. The CDR3 nucleotides are TGTGCCAGCAGCCAAGTAGGACAGGGGCTTGGCTACACCTTC.

The J gene is TRBJ1-1, the V gene TRBV28, with unresolved D. V gave up 3 bases and J gave up 2 bases, with 19 bases separating them. CDR1 is MDHEN and CDR2 is SYDVKM in the germline V gene. The CDR3 is made up of 17 amino acids. In DNA, the CDR3 is TGTGCCAGCAGTTTTCTCGTCCAGTCTAGAGCCAACACTGAAGCTTTCTTT. Translated: CASSFLVQSRANTEAFF.

The chain recombines TRBV2 with TRBJ2-1; no firm D call. Trimming cost V 10 bases and J 6 bases, with 13 bases left between them. The germline CDR1 and CDR2 sequences are SNHLY and FYNNEI. The CDR3 has 12 residues. CDR3 sequence (DNA): TGTGCCACCAAGTACGACGGCAATGAGCAGTTCTTC. Translated, it gives CATKYDGNEQFF. Full variable domain (remainder filled in from reference TRBV2 and TRBJ2-1): EPEVTQTPSHQVTQMGQEVILRCVPISNHLYFYWYRQILGQKVEFLVSFYNNEISEKSEIFDDQFSVERPDGSNFTLKIRSTKLEDSAMYFCATKYDGNEQFFGPGTRLTVL.

The chain has TRBV13 and TRBJ2-3, with D possibly matching TRBD2 (6 bases). The CDR3 runs to 16 residues. V lost 0 bases and J 10 bases, leaving 20 bases between the germline ends. The V gene's germline CDR1 is PRHDT and CDR2 FYEKMQ (reference sequence). CDR3 protein: CASSLGGGLLSVPQYF. In nucleotides, the CDR3 is TGTGCCAGCAGCTTAGGTGGAGGGCTCCTCAGTGTTCCGCAGTATTTT.

The chain is built from TRBV30 and TRBJ2-1, with 11 bases fitting TRBD2. V lost 2 bases to trimming and J lost 6 bases; unmatched junction nucleotides: 9. The CDR3 is 16 residues long. Germline loops: CDR1 GTSNPN, CDR2 SVGIG (reference sequence). CDR3 sequence: CAWSKRVAGGFNEQFF. The CDR3, as DNA: TGTGCCTGGAGTAAAAGGGTAGCGGGAGGGTTCAATGAGCAGTTCTTC. The full variable domain, with the rest looked up from reference TRBV30 and TRBJ2-1, is SQTIHQWPATLVQPVGSPLSLECTVEGTSNPNLYWYRQAAGRGLQLLFYSVGIGQISSEVPQNLSASRPQDRQFILSSKKLLLSDSGFYLCAWSKRVAGGFNEQFFGPGTRLTVL.

In nucleotides, the CDR3 is TGTGCCTGGAGTGTGTCGACAGGGAGTTACTCACCCCTCCACTTT. This sequence encodes CAWSVSTGSYSPLHF. The genes are TRBV30 and TRBJ1-6; 7 bases map to TRBD1. CDR1 and CDR2 from the germline V gene are GTSNPN and SVGIG (reference sequence). This CDR3 has 15 residues. V dropped 0 bases and J dropped 10; count of bases not matched to a gene: 9.